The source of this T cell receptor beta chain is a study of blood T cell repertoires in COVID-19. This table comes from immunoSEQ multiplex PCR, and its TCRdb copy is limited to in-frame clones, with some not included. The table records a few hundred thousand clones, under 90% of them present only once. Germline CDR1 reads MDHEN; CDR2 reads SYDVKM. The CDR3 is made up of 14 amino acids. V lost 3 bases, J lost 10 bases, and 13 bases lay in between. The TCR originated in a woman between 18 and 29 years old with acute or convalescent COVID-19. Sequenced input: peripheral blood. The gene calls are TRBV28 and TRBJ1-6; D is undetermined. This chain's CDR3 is CASSLVAGYSPLHF. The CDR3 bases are TGTGCCAGCAGTTTGGTGGCGGGATACTCACCCCTCCACTTT.